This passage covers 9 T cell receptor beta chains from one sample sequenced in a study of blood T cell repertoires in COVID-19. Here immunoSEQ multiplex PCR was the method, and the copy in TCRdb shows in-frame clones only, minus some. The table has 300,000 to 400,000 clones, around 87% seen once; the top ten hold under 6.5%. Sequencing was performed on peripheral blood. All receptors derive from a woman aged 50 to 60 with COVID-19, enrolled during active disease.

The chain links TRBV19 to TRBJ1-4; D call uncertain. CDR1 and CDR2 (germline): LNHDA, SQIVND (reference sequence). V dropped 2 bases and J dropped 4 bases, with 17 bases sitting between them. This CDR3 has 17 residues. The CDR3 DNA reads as TGTGCCAGTAGTATAATCCAATTTCTAGCGGGTAATGAAAAACTGTTTTTT. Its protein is CASSIIQFLAGNEKLFF.

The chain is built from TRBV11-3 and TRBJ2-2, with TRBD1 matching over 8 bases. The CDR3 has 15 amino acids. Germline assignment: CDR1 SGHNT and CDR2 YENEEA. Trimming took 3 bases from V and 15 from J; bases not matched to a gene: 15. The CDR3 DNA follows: TGTGCCAGCAGCTTCGCAGGGGGCGGTTCCCCGGTGGTGTTTTTT. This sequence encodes CASSFAGGGSPVVFF.

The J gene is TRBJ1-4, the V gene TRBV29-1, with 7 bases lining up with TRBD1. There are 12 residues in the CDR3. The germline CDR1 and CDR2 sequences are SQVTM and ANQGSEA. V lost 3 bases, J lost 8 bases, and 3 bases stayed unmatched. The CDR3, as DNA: TGCAGCGTTGAGACAGGGAGAGAAAAACTGTTTTTT. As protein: CSVETGREKLFF.

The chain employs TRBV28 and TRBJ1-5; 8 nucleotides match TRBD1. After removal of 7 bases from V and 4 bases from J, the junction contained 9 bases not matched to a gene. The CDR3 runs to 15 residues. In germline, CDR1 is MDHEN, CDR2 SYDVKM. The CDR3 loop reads CASKTGDSSNQPQHF. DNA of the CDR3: TGTGCCAGCAAGACAGGGGACAGCTCGAATCAGCCCCAGCATTTT. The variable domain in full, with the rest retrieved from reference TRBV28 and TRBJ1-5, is DVKVTQSSRYLVKRTGEKVFLECVQDMDHENMFWYRQDPGLGLRLIYFSYDVKMKEKGDIPEGYSVSREKKERFSLILESASTNQTSMYLCASKTGDSSNQPQHFGDGTRLSIL.

The CDR3 sequence: CASSLAVDRVSPLHF. In DNA, the CDR3 is TGTGCCAGCAGCTTAGCTGTGGACAGGGTTTCACCCCTCCACTTT. The chain is built from TRBV7-9 and TRBJ1-6, with TRBD1 identical over 8 bases. The CDR3 is 15 amino acids. Unmatched junction bases numbered 4, after V lost 0 bases and J lost 9 bases. CDR1 SEHNR and CDR2 FQNEAQ come from the germline V gene (reference sequence).

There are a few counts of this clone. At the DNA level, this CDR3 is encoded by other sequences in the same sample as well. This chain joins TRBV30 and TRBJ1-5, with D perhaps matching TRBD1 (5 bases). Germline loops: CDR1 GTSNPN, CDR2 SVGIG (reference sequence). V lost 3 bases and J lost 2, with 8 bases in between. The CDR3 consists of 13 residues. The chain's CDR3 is CAWSGGGNQPQHF. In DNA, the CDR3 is TGTGCCTGGAGCGGGGGGGGCAATCAGCCCCAGCATTTT.

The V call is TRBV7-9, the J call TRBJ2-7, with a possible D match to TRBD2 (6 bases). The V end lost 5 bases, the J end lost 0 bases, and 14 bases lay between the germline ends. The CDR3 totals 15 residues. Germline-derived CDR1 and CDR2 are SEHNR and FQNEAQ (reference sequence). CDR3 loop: CASSVAGRSSYEQYF. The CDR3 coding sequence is TGTGCCAGCAGCGTCGCCGGGAGATCCTCCTACGAGCAGTACTTC.

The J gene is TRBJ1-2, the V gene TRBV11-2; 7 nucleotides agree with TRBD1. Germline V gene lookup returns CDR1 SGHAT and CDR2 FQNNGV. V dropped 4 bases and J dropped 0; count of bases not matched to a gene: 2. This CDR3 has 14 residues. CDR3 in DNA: TGTGCCAGCAGCTGGGACAGCTCTAACTATGGCTACACCTTC. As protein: CASSWDSSNYGYTF.

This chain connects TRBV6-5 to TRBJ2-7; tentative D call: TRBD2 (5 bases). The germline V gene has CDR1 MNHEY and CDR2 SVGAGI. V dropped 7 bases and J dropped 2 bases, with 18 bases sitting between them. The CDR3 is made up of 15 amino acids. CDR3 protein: CASTDRLLGAYEQYF. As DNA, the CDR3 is TGTGCCAGCACCGACCGCCTCCTCGGGGCCTACGAGCAGTACTTC.